This passage covers 6 T cell receptor beta chains from one sample sequenced in a study of blood T cell repertoires in COVID-19 (dated by TCRdb to 2019 to 2021). Receptor amplification or capture employed the immunoSEQ multiplex PCR assay. Drawn from immuneACCESS, this table holds only the in-frame rearrangements with V and J called that TCRdb kept. Clones are partly lost; checked studies trace under half to an unresolved V gene and leave the rest unexplained. The sample table holds some 69,000 clones, of which roughly four fifths were seen once. The top ten clones comprise 20% to 25% of the sample. The sequencing sample was made of peripheral blood. These receptors were obtained from a woman aged 70-85 years with acute or convalescent COVID-19.

The chain combines TRBV19 with TRBJ2-1; 7 nucleotides line up with TRBD2. Germline trimming cut 7 bases from V and 5 bases from J; bases unmatched to any gene: 8. The CDR3 consists of 14 residues. Looked up from germline, CDR1 is LNHDA and CDR2 is SQIVND (reference sequence). For the CDR3, the DNA is TGTGCCAGTAAGGTAGGACTAGGGAACAATGAGCAGTTCTTC. It encodes CASKVGLGNNEQFF.

The CDR3, as DNA: TGTGCCAGCAGTTCCAGGACAGGTTTTGCTTCACCCCTCCACTTT. This codes for CASSSRTGFASPLHF. The rearrangement uses TRBV27 and TRBJ1-6, with 7 bases that match TRBD1. Per the germline V gene, CDR1 is MNHEY and CDR2 is SMNVEV (reference sequence). This CDR3 comprises 15 residues. Trimming at V came to 4 bases and at J to 9 bases, leaving 9 bases not matched to a gene.

This clone was seen once. This chain joins TRBV3-1 (or the pseudogene TRBV3-2) and TRBJ1-6; perhaps TRBD1 as D (6 bases). Between the trimmed V and J ends, which lost 2 bases and 5 bases, there was a span of 13 bases. Germline CDR1 is LGHDT and CDR2 is YNNKEL (reference sequence). This CDR3 is 16 amino acids long. CDR3 sequence: CASSQQGLGHNSPLHF. The CDR3 DNA follows: TGTGCCAGCAGCCAACAGGGGCTTGGGCATAATTCACCCCTCCACTTT.

The chain is built from TRBV6-5 and TRBJ1-5; D perhaps matches TRBD1 (6 bases). The CDR3 length is 14 residues. V was cut by 10 bases and J by 7 bases, with 20 bases left in between. CDR1 is MNHEY and CDR2 is SVGAGI in the germline V gene. CDR3 region: CATSARGAGQPQHF. The CDR3 coding sequence is TGTGCCACGAGCGCGCGGGGGGCGGGGCAGCCCCAGCATTTT.

The V and J genes are TRBV27 and TRBJ2-7; D possibly corresponds to TRBD2 (5 bases). The length of the CDR3 is 14 residues. Trimming stripped 1 base from V and 2 bases from J, with 9 bases between. The germline V gene has CDR1 MNHEY and CDR2 SMNVEV (reference sequence). CDR3 nucleotides: TGTGCCAGCAGTTTATTTGGGCGGGCCTACGAGCAGTACTTC. This gives the protein CASSLFGRAYEQYF.

This chain links TRBV28 with TRBJ2-1, with D possibly matching TRBD1 (6 bases). The germline CDR1 and CDR2 sequences are MDHEN and SYDVKM. The length of the CDR3 is 14 residues. Trimming stripped 7 bases from V and 6 bases from J, with 16 bases between. The CDR3 nucleotides are TGTGCCAGCAACCCTTTACAGGGCGGCAATGAGCAGTTCTTC. This translates into CASNPLQGGNEQFF.